A single sample is the source of the 4 T cell receptor beta chains below, sequenced in a study of blood T cells in healthy people across ages. Primed by a sample-barcoded 5' primer and a J-beta primer mix, a second PCR proceeded for roughly 7 to 11 cycles. MiXCR was run by TCRdb on the 5' RACE reads, yielding one entry per CDR3 protein. There are hundreds of thousands of distinct CDR3 sequences in the sample; about 30% occur only once, and roughly 14% lies in the top ten. Sequenced material: blood. Every receptor here comes from a woman older than 75 in good health.

This clonotype has only a few counts. The chain uses TRBV2 and TRBJ1-5; 9 bases match TRBD1. The CDR3 runs 15 residues. Trimming cost V 7 bases and J 5 bases; bases outside gene matches: 9. Looked up from germline, CDR1 is SNHLY and CDR2 is FYNNEI. The CDR3, as DNA: TGTGCCAGCACGATAGACAGGGGGATCCATCAGCCCCAGCATTTT. It encodes CASTIDRGIHQPQHF.

J is TRBJ1-5 and V is TRBV20-1; D might be TRBD1 (5 bases). The V gene lost 2 bases and the J gene lost 0 bases, with 11 bases spanning the gap. The V gene's germline CDR1 is DFQATT and CDR2 SNEGSKA (reference sequence). The CDR3 runs to 15 residues. In DNA, the CDR3 is TGCAGTGCTAGAAGGGGAGAGGGTAGCAATCAGCCCCAGCATTTT. Residues: CSARRGEGSNQPQHF.

In the case of this clonotype: One base away lies a much larger clone, so this may be a sequencing read error. The J gene is TRBJ2-3, the V gene TRBV27; D is perhaps TRBD2 (7 bases). Germline loops: CDR1 MNHEY, CDR2 SMNVEV (reference sequence). V was pared by 6 bases and J by 10 bases, with 26 bases between. This CDR3 is built from 16 residues. DNA for the CDR3: TGTGCCAGCAGAGACCCTCTGGGGGGGCGCGGGGATGCGCAGTATTTT. Amino acids: CASRDPLGGRGDAQYF.

The chain combines TRBV19 with TRBJ2-7; D is perhaps TRBD1 (5 bases). With 1 base removed from V and 7 bases from J, the gap between germline ends came to 17 bases. In germline, CDR1 is LNHDA, CDR2 SQIVND (reference sequence). The CDR3 sequence is 15 residues long. DNA for the CDR3: TGTGCCAGTAGTATAGGGTCAGGTTGGGGCAATGAGCAGTACTTC. Encoded protein: CASSIGSGWGNEQYF. The full variable domain, in which reference TRBV19 and TRBJ2-7 provide the parts outside the CDR3, is DGGITQSPKYLFRKEGQNVTLSCEQNLNHDAMYWYRQDPGQGLRLIYYSQIVNDFQKGDIAEGYSVSREKKESFPLTVTSAQKNPTAFYLCASSIGSGWGNEQYFGPGTRLTVT.